A selection of T cell receptor beta chains follows, all from one sample in a study of T cell changes during pregnancy in multiple sclerosis. The repertoire was sequenced with immunoSEQ multiplex PCR; TCRdb's copy has only in-frame clones and lacks some. The table shows tens of thousands of clones, with about 93% occurring only once. The sequenced sample was CD4+ T cells from peripheral blood mononuclear cells, obtained in the third trimester of pregnancy. The origin of the receptors is a female donor in good health, enrolled as a control in a pregnancy study. Each CDR3 is given with its conserved first and last residue. D genes are given only for firm matches. The listing skips clone size in some rows; elsewhere it reads once, few, many or a size class.

TRBJ1-1,NA,TRBV9,NA,CASSAQWNTEAFF,TGTGCCAGCAGCGCCCAGTGGAACACTGAAGCTTTCTTT
TRBJ2-7,NA,TRBV7-3,once,CASSLNGGVGEQYF,TGTGCCAGCAGCTTAAATGGAGGAGTGGGCGAGCAGTACTTC
TRBJ2-7,TRBD1,TRBV27,NA,CASSFHGTGLSYEQYF,TGTGCCAGCAGTTTCCACGGGACAGGCCTTTCCTACGAGCAGTACTTC
TRBJ1-6,NA,TRBV5-4,NA,CASSLVGGSPNSPLHF,TGTGCCAGCAGCTTGGTAGGGGGATCCCCTAATTCACCCCTCCACTTT
TRBJ2-3,TRBD2,TRBV5-4,NA,CASSLQAGGQADTQYF,TGTGCCAGCAGCTTGCAAGCGGGGGGGCAGGCAGATACGCAGTATTTT
TRBJ2-3,TRBD1,TRBV19,NA,CASRKPTGTGAATQYF,TGTGCCAGTAGAAAACCCACCGGGACAGGGGCGGCTACGCAGTATTTT
TRBJ2-7,TRBD2,TRBV6-6,NA,CATRDGLADAYEQYF,TGTGCCACCCGAGACGGACTAGCCGACGCCTACGAGCAGTACTTC
TRBJ1-2,TRBD1,TRBV19,NA,CASSWAQTGSTPYGYTF,TGTGCCAGTAGCTGGGCCCAGACAGGGTCGACGCCTTATGGCTACACCTTC
TRBJ2-3,NA,TRBV9,NA,CASSVGLVGTDTQYF,TGTGCCAGCAGCGTAGGGCTAGTCGGCACAGATACGCAGTATTTT
TRBJ1-2,TRBD1,TRBV19,once,CASSYPTGQGRYGYTF,TGTGCCAGTAGTTACCCCACCGGACAGGGCCGCTATGGCTACACCTTC
TRBJ2-1,TRBD2,TRBV29-1,NA,CSVCLGLAGVYNEQFF,TGCAGCGTGTGCCTTGGACTAGCGGGAGTCTACAATGAGCAGTTCTTC
TRBJ2-1,NA,TRBV18,once,CASSPPNQRSSYNEQFF,TGTGCCAGCTCACCACCGAATCAGAGGAGCTCCTACAATGAGCAGTTCTTC
TRBJ1-4,NA,TRBV28,NA,CASRGGQVNEKLFF,TGTGCCAGCAGGGGTGGGCAGGTTAATGAAAAACTGTTTTTT
TRBJ2-1,NA,TRBV7-6,NA,CASSLGYRGTKDNEQFF,TGTGCCAGCAGCTTAGGCTACCGAGGGACAAAAGACAATGAGCAGTTCTTC
TRBJ2-1,TRBD2,TRBV7-8,NA,CASRLIAGSRSYNEQFF,TGTGCCAGCAGGTTGATAGCGGGATCCCGCTCCTACAATGAGCAGTTCTTC
TRBJ2-1,TRBD2,TRBV11-2,NA,CASSLERGGRVINEQFF,TGTGCCAGCAGCTTAGAGAGGGGCGGGAGGGTGATCAATGAGCAGTTCTTC
TRBJ2-7,NA,TRBV5-4,once,CASSFWGDFGVQYF,TGTGCCAGCAGCTTCTGGGGGGACTTTGGAGTGCAGTACTTC
TRBJ1-5,TRBD1,TRBV27,NA,CASSPLGQGGSQPQHF,TGTGCCAGCAGCCCCCTGGGGCAGGGGGGATCACAGCCCCAGCATTTT
TRBJ2-5,TRBD1,TRBV9,once,CASSITGQGGETQYF,TGTGCCAGCAGCATTACGGGACAGGGTGGCGAGACCCAGTACTTC
TRBJ2-2,TRBD2,TRBV11-3,NA,CASSSPSGGARNTGELFF,TGTGCCAGCAGCTCACCTAGCGGGGGGGCGCGGAACACCGGGGAGCTGTTTTTT
TRBJ1-1,NA,TRBV5-1,NA,CASRRGQNTEAFF,TGCGCCAGCAGGAGAGGACAGAACACTGAAGCTTTCTTT
TRBJ2-3,TRBD1,TRBV28,NA,CASSSGQGFISTDTQYF,TGTGCCAGCAGTTCCGGACAGGGTTTCATTAGCACAGATACGCAGTATTTT
TRBJ1-1,TRBD1,TRBV11-1,once,CASSPTTGLNTEAFF,TGTGCCAGCAGCCCTACGACAGGGTTAAACACTGAAGCTTTCTTT
TRBJ2-5,NA,TRBV19,NA,CASTETLAVSKTQYF,TGTGCCAGTACGGAAACACTAGCAGTGAGTAAGACCCAGTACTTC
TRBJ1-1,NA,TRBV5-4,once,CASSPYQSFPEAFF,TGTGCCAGCAGCCCTTATCAGTCGTTTCCTGAAGCTTTCTTT
TRBJ2-6,TRBD2,TRBV2,NA,CATESREGGSVVLTF,TGTGCCACCGAAAGCAGGGAGGGTGGGAGTGTCGTCCTGACTTTC
TRBJ1-1,TRBD1,TRBV30,once,CAWCTGVNTEAFF,TGTGCCTGGTGTACAGGGGTCAACACTGAAGCTTTCTTT
TRBJ1-3,NA,TRBV7-8,NA,CASSQVVGRTHSGNTIYF,TGTGCCAGCAGCCAGGTAGTGGGCCGTACGCACTCTGGAAACACCATATATTTT
TRBJ2-3,NA,TRBV4-2,NA,CASSQEAPPGLSRADTQYF,TGTGCCAGCAGCCAAGAGGCCCCCCCCGGACTCTCCAGAGCAGATACGCAGTATTTT
TRBJ2-1,NA,TRBV28,NA,CASSLWGGAEDNEQFF,TGTGCCAGCAGTTTATGGGGGGGGGCTGAGGACAATGAGCAGTTCTTC
TRBJ2-1,TRBD2,TRBV27,NA,CASSRGLAGTYNEQFF,TGTGCCAGCAGTAGGGGACTAGCGGGGACCTACAATGAGCAGTTCTTC
TRBJ2-3,NA,TRBV29-1,NA,CSVALAAGLDTQYF,TGCAGCGTGGCACTCGCGGCGGGCCTAGATACGCAGTATTTT
TRBJ1-6,TRBD1,TRBV6-1,NA,CASSEAGTGRLSYNSPLHF,TGTGCCAGCAGTGAAGCAGGGACAGGGCGTTTGTCCTATAATTCACCCCTCCACTTT
TRBJ2-2,NA,TRBV7-6,NA,CASKIWPNTGELFF,TGTGCCAGCAAGATCTGGCCGAACACCGGGGAGCTGTTTTTT
TRBJ2-1,NA,TRBV21-1,NA,CASSKESGTGNEQFF,TGTGCCAGCAGCAAAGAGAGCGGGACTGGGAATGAGCAGTTCTTC
TRBJ1-1,NA,TRBV19,NA,CASSSQVNTEAFF,TGTGCCAGTAGCTCACAAGTGAACACTGAAGCTTTCTTT
TRBJ1-2,TRBD1,TRBV7-9,NA,CASSWSGTGNGYTF,TGTGCCAGCAGCTGGTCCGGGACAGGGAATGGCTACACCTTC